This passage covers 29 T cell receptor beta chains from one sample sequenced in a study of blood T cell repertoires in COVID-19. The data were produced by immunoSEQ multiplex PCR, yet TCRdb's version contains in-frame clones alone and is incomplete. This table has some 130,000 clones, 85% appearing once. Sequenced: peripheral blood. Receptors originate from a man of 80 years or more with acute or convalescent COVID-19.

The chain links TRBV29-1 to TRBJ1-2; 7 positions agree with TRBD1. V dropped 8 bases and J dropped 7; count of bases not matched to a gene: 10. Germline CDR1 is SQVTM and CDR2 is ANQGSEA. There are 12 residues in the CDR3. This CDR3 is CSLDTGVGGYTF. In nucleotides, the CDR3 is TGCAGCCTAGACACAGGGGTTGGTGGCTACACCTTC.

The V and J genes are TRBV19 and TRBJ1-2; no clear D gene. CDR3 length: 13 residues. The ends were cut back, 3 bases at V and 2 bases at J, with 7 bases in the middle. Germline-derived CDR1 and CDR2 are LNHDA and SQIVND (reference sequence). CDR3 nucleotides: TGTGCCAGTAGTATTGCCGGGAACTATGGCTACACCTTC. Residues: CASSIAGNYGYTF.

This chain links TRBV19 with TRBJ2-5; TRBD1 is a possible D gene (5 bases). The CDR3 runs 18 residues. Per germline, CDR1 LNHDA and CDR2 SQIVND (reference sequence). The V end was cut by 1 base, the J end by 2 bases, with 20 bases between. CDR3: CASSIGQGTKAPQETQYF. CDR3 sequence (DNA): TGTGCCAGTAGTATAGGGCAGGGCACCAAAGCGCCGCAAGAGACCCAGTACTTC.

The V gene is TRBV5-1, the J gene TRBJ2-5, with 10 bases fitting TRBD2. V was clipped by 0 bases and J by 0 bases; unmatched bases: 8. CDR1 is SGHRS, CDR2 YFSETQ, per germline. The CDR3 consists of 18 residues. The CDR3 loop is CASSLEGSGGTYQETQYF. Here the CDR3 DNA reads TGCGCCAGCAGCTTGGAGGGTAGCGGGGGGACGTACCAAGAGACCCAGTACTTC.

The V gene is TRBV2, the J gene TRBJ1-1; TRBD1 is a possible D gene (5 bases). The CDR3 covers 13 residues. Germline values: CDR1 SNHLY, CDR2 FYNNEI. Between the trimmed V and J ends, which lost 4 bases and 1 base, there was a span of 7 bases. In nucleotides, the CDR3 is TGTGCCAGCAGTGCCAGGGAGAACACTGAAGCTTTCTTT. Its translation is CASSARENTEAFF.

The chain has TRBV4-1 and TRBJ2-1; 9 nucleotides align to TRBD2. Germline V gene lookup returns CDR1 MGHRA and CDR2 YSYEKL. This CDR3 contains 16 residues. V dropped 0 bases and J dropped 7; count of bases not matched to a gene: 7. The CDR3 nucleotides read TGCGCCAGCAGCCAAGATCCCGGGACTAGCAGTAATGAGCAGTTCTTC. It codes for CASSQDPGTSSNEQFF.

This chain uses TRBV11-3 with TRBJ2-3, with 8 bases aligning to TRBD1. With 5 bases clipped from V and 5 bases from J, the junction kept 6 bases outside the gene matches. Germline CDR1 is SGHNT and CDR2 is YENEEA. The CDR3 loop spans 14 amino acids. This chain's CDR3 is CASSRGQGVDTQYF. CDR3 bases: TGTGCCAGCAGCCGCGGACAGGGTGTAGATACGCAGTATTTT.

Worth noting for this clone: Other DNA sequences in this sample translate to the same CDR3. The rearrangement links TRBV18 to TRBJ1-6; D is possibly TRBD1 (5 bases). V was trimmed by 6 bases and J by 7 bases, leaving 13 bases between them. This CDR3 comprises 14 residues. Per the germline V gene, CDR1 is KGHSH and CDR2 is LQKENI. The CDR3 loop is CASSTTGGNSPLHF. The DNA of the CDR3 is TGTGCCAGCTCGACCACAGGAGGGAATTCACCCCTCCACTTT.

The gene calls are TRBV6-5 and TRBJ2-7; TRBD2 aligns across 7 bases. The V segment lost 4 bases and the J segment 5 bases; nucleotides outside the gene matches: 8. Per germline, CDR1 MNHEY and CDR2 SVGAGI. The CDR3 loop spans 14 amino acids. As DNA, the CDR3 is TGTGCCAGCAGTTTGGCGGGAGACCTCAACGAGCAGTACTTC. It specifies CASSLAGDLNEQYF.

The rearrangement joins TRBV6-5 to TRBJ2-7, with 8 positions matching TRBD1. In germline, CDR1 is MNHEY, CDR2 SVGAGI. The CDR3 consists of 13 residues. V was pared by 9 bases and J by 3 bases, with 7 bases of the junction left unmatched. The CDR3 nucleotides are TGTGCCAGTAGGTCAGGACAGGGCTACGAGCAGTACTTC. This sequence encodes CASRSGQGYEQYF.

The chain combines TRBV12-5 with TRBJ2-7; the D gene is possibly TRBD1 (5 bases). V was shortened by 6 bases and J by 6 bases, with 12 bases between the two germline ends. The CDR3 contains 12 residues. The germline CDR1 and CDR2 sequences are LGHNT and FRNRAP. This CDR3 is CASGQTAFEQYF. The CDR3 DNA sequence: TGTGCTAGTGGGCAGACAGCTTTCGAGCAGTACTTC.

J is TRBJ2-4 and V is TRBV19; TRBD2 aligns across 11 bases. The V gene's germline CDR1 is LNHDA and CDR2 SQIVND (reference sequence). The CDR3 extends over 19 amino acids. The J segment lost 2 bases and the V segment lost 0 bases, leaving 9 bases of the junction unmatched. The CDR3 protein is CASSIDHSGRAVTKNIQYF. The CDR3 coding sequence is TGTGCCAGTAGTATAGATCATAGCGGGAGGGCCGTAACCAAAAACATTCAGTACTTC.

The chain employs TRBV19 and TRBJ2-7; D is ambiguous. Trimming stripped 3 bases from V and 2 bases from J, with 11 bases between. From germline, CDR1 is LNHDA and CDR2 SQIVND (reference sequence). The CDR3 is 14 residues long. The CDR3 DNA sequence: TGTGCCAGTAGTATCCGGGTAGCTCCCTACGAGCAGTACTTC. Protein: CASSIRVAPYEQYF.

This clone has only a few counts. The chain carries TRBV19 and TRBJ2-2, with TRBD1 identical over 7 bases. CDR1 is LNHDA, CDR2 SQIVND, per germline (reference sequence). Trimming removed 5 bases from V and 1 base from J; junction bases left unmatched: 4. The CDR3 has 15 residues. This CDR3 is CASSSGTVNTGELFF. The CDR3 DNA is TGTGCCAGTAGTTCTGGGACAGTGAACACCGGGGAGCTGTTTTTT.

A few counts support this clone. The V gene is TRBV9, the J gene TRBJ1-3; no definite D call. The germline CDR1 and CDR2 sequences are SGDLS and YYNGEE. The CDR3 runs to 14 residues. With 1 base removed from V and 0 bases from J, the gap between germline ends came to 5 bases. For the CDR3, the DNA is TGTGCCAGCAGCGTAATGGCCTCTGGAAACACCATATATTTT. Its protein is CASSVMASGNTIYF. Full variable domain (outside the CDR3, taken from reference TRBV9 and TRBJ1-3): DSGVTQTPKHLITATGQRVTLRCSPRSGDLSVYWYQQSLDQGLQFLIQYYNGEERAKGNILERFSAQQFPDLHSELNLSSLELGDSALYFCASSVMASGNTIYFGEGSWLTVV.

V is TRBV7-2 and J is TRBJ2-5, with D perhaps TRBD2 (7 bases). The CDR3 has 14 amino acids. The V gene's germline CDR1 is SGHTA and CDR2 FQGNSA. Trimming removed 0 bases from V and 5 bases from J, with 10 bases in between. The CDR3 spells CASSLAGGGETQYF. The CDR3 DNA sequence: TGTGCCAGCAGCTTAGCTGGGGGGGGCGAGACCCAGTACTTC. Full variable domain (outside the CDR3, taken from reference TRBV7-2 and TRBJ2-5): GAGVSQSPSNKVTEKGKDVELRCDPISGHTALYWYRQSLGQGLEFLIYFQGNSAPDKSGLPSDRFSAERTGGSVSTLTIQRTQQEDSAVYLCASSLAGGGETQYFGPGTRLLVL.

This clone was recorded a few times. A junction boundary mismatches the germline segment, possibly from a read error. The gene calls are TRBV7-8 and TRBJ2-3; 9 bases are shared with TRBD2. Germline V gene data show CDR1 as SGHVS and CDR2 as FQNEAQ. CDR3 length: 13 amino acids. CDR3 region: CASSLGAAGGAKW. In DNA, the CDR3 is TGTGCCAGCAGCTTAGGGGCTGCGGGAGGGGCGAAATGG.

The rearrangement joins TRBV19 to TRBJ1-1; the match to TRBD1 covers 9 bases. Losses at the gene ends were 6 bases for V and 4 bases for J; bases not matched to a gene: 15. From germline, CDR1 is LNHDA and CDR2 SQIVND (reference sequence). The CDR3 contains 17 residues. The CDR3 reads CASRRTSTGGAFTEAFF. For the CDR3, the DNA is TGTGCCAGTAGGCGGACTTCTACAGGGGGCGCATTCACTGAAGCTTTCTTT. Full variable domain (outside the CDR3, taken from reference TRBV19 and TRBJ1-1): DGGITQSPKYLFRKEGQNVTLSCEQNLNHDAMYWYRQDPGQGLRLIYYSQIVNDFQKGDIAEGYSVSREKKESFPLTVTSAQKNPTAFYLCASRRTSTGGAFTEAFFGQGTRLTVV.

Here the CDR3 reads CASSASGRFTDTQYF. The CDR3 DNA reads TGTGCCAGCAGCGCCAGTGGCCGTTTCACAGATACGCAGTATTTT. V is TRBV7-7 and J is TRBJ2-3; D remains unclear. V was shortened by 5 bases and J by 2 bases, with 14 bases between the two germline ends. Germline-derived CDR1 and CDR2 are SSHAT and FNYEAQ (reference sequence). The CDR3 is 15 amino acids. Full variable domain (missing parts from reference TRBV7-7 and TRBJ2-3): GAGVSQSPRYKVTKRGQDVTLRCDPISSHATLYWYQQALGQGPEFLTYFNYEAQPDKSGLPSDRFSAERPEGSISTLTIQRTEQRDSAMYRCASSASGRFTDTQYFGPGTRLTVL.

The V gene is TRBV5-1, the J gene TRBJ2-5; 8 bases fit TRBD2. V lost 3 bases, J lost 5 bases, and 6 bases stayed unmatched. CDR1 is SGHRS and CDR2 is YFSETQ in the germline V gene. This CDR3 has 14 amino acids. CDR3 bases: TGCGCCAGCAGCTCCGGGACTAGTTCGGAGACCCAGTACTTC. As protein: CASSSGTSSETQYF.

The rearrangement uses TRBV7-2 and TRBJ1-5, with unresolved D. Germline values: CDR1 SGHTA, CDR2 FQGNSA. This CDR3 spans 15 amino acids. Trimming removed 5 bases at V and 2 bases at J, with 13 bases between. In DNA form, the CDR3 reads TGTGCCAGCAGCCGCCTAGAAATCGGCAATCAGCCCCAGCATTTT. It encodes CASSRLEIGNQPQHF.

The V gene is TRBV9, the J gene TRBJ2-7, with 8 bases that match TRBD2. The CDR3 covers 14 residues. V dropped 0 bases and J dropped 10; count of bases not matched to a gene: 9. Germline V gene sequence: CDR1 SGDLS, CDR2 YYNGEE. The CDR3 DNA reads TGTGCCAGCAGCGTAGATAACGGGAGGGCCGCTCAGTACTTC. Translated: CASSVDNGRAAQYF.

V and J are TRBV3-1 (or the pseudogene TRBV3-2) and TRBJ1-2, with 8 bases that match TRBD1. The CDR3 consists of 17 residues. Trimming removed 0 bases from V and 0 bases from J; junction bases left unmatched: 6. Germline lookup yields CDR1 LGHDT and CDR2 YNNKEL (reference sequence). The CDR3 coding sequence is TGTGCCAGCAGCCAAGAAAGGGACAGGCGAACTAACTATGGCTACACCTTC. Protein: CASSQERDRRTNYGYTF.

V and J are TRBV6-1 and TRBJ2-7, with D possibly TRBD2 on 6 matching bases. This CDR3 spans 15 amino acids. The germline V gene encodes CDR1 MNHNS and CDR2 SASEGT. V lost 1 base, J lost 0 bases, and 10 bases lay in between. The CDR3 is CASSEDAGSSYEQYF. In nucleotides, the CDR3 is TGTGCCAGCAGTGAAGATGCGGGGAGCTCCTACGAGCAGTACTTC.

The J gene is TRBJ1-1, the V gene TRBV9; TRBD1 matches at 8 bases. Germline CDR1 is SGDLS and CDR2 is YYNGEE. The CDR3 covers 16 residues. J lost 4 bases, V lost 1 base, and 9 bases had no gene match. CDR3 nucleotides: TGTGCCAGCAGCGTATCCCCGACAGGGGTGAGCACTGAAGCTTTCTTT. Translated, it gives CASSVSPTGVSTEAFF.

CDR3 nucleotides: TGTGCCAGCAGTCGTAGGACAGGGGAAGGCAATCAGCCCCAGCATTTT. Residues: CASSRRTGEGNQPQHF. The chain recombines TRBV28 with TRBJ1-5; 9 nucleotides align to TRBD1. V dropped 5 bases and J dropped 2; count of bases not matched to a gene: 7. CDR1 is MDHEN and CDR2 is SYDVKM in the germline V gene. The CDR3 length is 16 residues.

The chain couples TRBV14 to TRBJ2-7; 9 nucleotides align to TRBD2. J lost 5 bases, V lost 2 bases, and 13 bases had no gene match. The CDR3 loop spans 17 amino acids. CDR1 SGHDN and CDR2 FVKESK come from the germline V gene. The CDR3 sequence: CASSQNLAGGPFDEQYF. In DNA, the CDR3 is TGTGCCAGCAGCCAAAACTTGGCGGGAGGGCCTTTCGACGAGCAGTACTTC.

This rearrangement joins TRBV6-6 to TRBJ1-1; D remains unclear. Trimming took off 2 bases at V and 4 bases at J, with 11 bases between the two ends. This CDR3 spans 14 amino acids. CDR1 MNHNY and CDR2 SVGAGI come from the germline V gene (reference sequence). The CDR3 loop reads CASSYGEVGTEAFF. DNA for the CDR3: TGTGCCAGCAGTTACGGCGAGGTCGGCACTGAAGCTTTCTTT.

The chain has TRBV2 and TRBJ1-2; D is unclear. From germline, CDR1 is SNHLY and CDR2 FYNNEI. Trimming removed 6 bases from V and 3 bases from J, with 8 bases in between. CDR3 length: 12 residues. Here the CDR3 DNA reads TGTGCCAGCAGGGGAGACGACTATGGCTACACCTTC. Translated, it gives CASRGDDYGYTF.